These 13 T cell receptor beta chains originate from one sample sequenced in a study of T-cell reconstitution after alpha-beta-depleted transplantation in children. Unique molecular identifiers tagged the TCRbeta library. TCRdb analysed the PCR reads with MiXCR anew, one entry per CDR3 protein. The sample records under 70,000 distinct CDR3 sequences, about a tenth being singletons. Sample: PBMCs, taken before TCRalphabeta/CD19-depleted stem cell transplant. The receptors originated from a boy aged 5-17 years with acute myeloid leukemia, due to receive a stem cell transplant.

This clonotype was seen many times. The genes are TRBV7-9 and TRBJ1-2, with a possible D match to TRBD1 (5 bases). This CDR3 comprises 14 residues. V was clipped by 7 bases and J by 4 bases, with 16 bases between them. CDR1 is SEHNR and CDR2 is FQNEAQ in the germline V gene (reference sequence). This CDR3 reads CASILGSGTYGYTF. As DNA, the CDR3 is TGTGCCAGCATCCTTGGTTCCGGGACCTATGGCTACACCTTC.

In its sample, this clonotype was seen a few times. This rearrangement joins TRBV29-1 to TRBJ2-5; 7 bases map to TRBD1. This CDR3 comprises 16 residues. V shed 7 bases and J 0 bases; nucleotides not matched to a gene: 14. Germline V CDR1 and CDR2: SQVTM, ANQGSEA. The CDR3 bases are TGCAGCGCAACCCAAGGGGCAGGGGGTAACCAAGAGACCCAGTACTTC. Translating it yields CSATQGAGGNQETQYF.

This clonotype was seen repeatedly, ten times or more. This chain joins TRBV11-1 and TRBJ2-3; TRBD2 matches at 7 bases. In germline, CDR1 is SGHAT, CDR2 FQDESV (reference sequence). V lost 1 base and J lost 1; bases outside the gene matches: 5. The CDR3 has 16 amino acids. The CDR3, as DNA: TGTGCCAGCAGCTTAGGGGGTGCGGGGGGCACAGATACGCAGTATTTT. Translation gives CASSLGGAGGTDTQYF. Together with reference TRBV11-1 and TRBJ2-3, the CDR3 gives the full variable domain: EAEVAQSPRYKITEKSQAVAFWCDPISGHATLYWYRQILGQGPELLVQFQDESVVDDSQLPKDRFSAERLKGVDSTLKIQPAELGDSAMYLCASSLGGAGGTDTQYFGPGTRLTVL.

As regards this clonotype: It may be a read error: a sequence one base away is much more abundant. The J gene is TRBJ2-7, the V gene TRBV5-4; D ambiguous. The CDR3 loop spans 14 amino acids. CDR1 is SGHNT, CDR2 YYREEE, per germline (reference sequence). CDR3 nucleotide sequence: TGTGCCAGGAGCTTGGAAGTAGCCGAGTACGAGCAGTACTTC. Protein product: CARSLEVAEYEQYF.

This clonotype has a count of ten or more. The chain carries TRBV12-3 or TRBV12-4 and TRBJ1-4, with TRBD1 identical over 9 bases. The V segment lost 2 bases and the J segment 4 bases; nucleotides outside the gene matches: 8. The CDR3 has 17 amino acids. For the CDR3, the DNA is TGTGCCAGCAGTTTAATCGGACAGGGGCATATTAATGAAAAACTGTTTTTT. Translating gives CASSLIGQGHINEKLFF.

Ten or more counts support this clonotype. The rearrangement joins TRBV11-2 to TRBJ2-3; D is possibly TRBD1 (6 bases). Germline V gives CDR1 SGHAT, CDR2 FQNNGV. V lost 5 bases to trimming and J lost 6 bases, with 21 bases between them. This CDR3 spans 16 amino acids. The CDR3 region is CASSLPVGAPVDTQYF. Written as DNA, the CDR3 is TGTGCCAGCAGCCTCCCCGTGGGGGCCCCCGTTGATACGCAGTATTTT.

This clonotype was found many times. This chain uses TRBV3-1 with TRBJ2-2, with no clear D. Germline-derived CDR1 and CDR2 are LGHDT and YNNKEL (reference sequence). CDR3 size: 18 residues. Trimming shortened V by 4 bases and J by 0 bases, and 18 bases separated the two germline ends. The CDR3 bases are TGTGCCAGCAGCCCCCCCCGGGTCGGCGTCGCGAACACCGGGGAGCTGTTTTTT. Residues: CASSPPRVGVANTGELFF.

This clonotype was recorded only once. V usage is TRBV5-6 and J usage is TRBJ2-7; D is unclear. Germline V gene lookup returns CDR1 SGHDT and CDR2 YYEEEE. Trimming left V 2 bases short and J 2 bases short, with 11 bases between. There are 14 residues in the CDR3. The DNA for the CDR3 is TGTGCCAGCAGCTTTTTGGATTACACCTACGAGCAGTACTTC. Its translation: CASSFLDYTYEQYF.

The CDR3 nucleotides are TGTGCCAGCAGCTATCGGACAGGGGCGAACACCGGGGAGCTGTTTTTT. It yields the protein CASSYRTGANTGELFF. The chain links TRBV11-2 to TRBJ2-2; 9 bases align to TRBD1. Germline V gene lookup returns CDR1 SGHAT and CDR2 FQNNGV. Trimming at V came to 4 bases and at J to 0 bases, leaving 3 bases not matched to a gene. CDR3 length: 16 residues.

This clonotype showed up many times. DNA of the CDR3: TGCGCCAGCAGCATCGGAACATGGGATTCACCCCTCCACTTT. Protein sequence: CASSIGTWDSPLHF. The chain recombines TRBV5-1 with TRBJ1-6; no definite D call. CDR1 and CDR2 (germline): SGHRS, YFSETQ. Deletions cut 4 bases from V and 8 bases from J, with 13 bases between. CDR3 length: 14 residues.

This clonotype was observed many times. The rearrangement links TRBV6-2 or TRBV6-3 to TRBJ1-5; tentatively, D is TRBD1 (5 bases). Trimming took off 5 bases at V and 4 bases at J, with 15 bases between the two ends. This CDR3 spans 15 amino acids. CDR1 is MNHEY, CDR2 SVGEGT, per germline. The CDR3 DNA follows: TGTGCCAGCAGTCTATCTCGACAGACTAATCAGCCCCAGCATTTT. This gives the protein CASSLSRQTNQPQHF.

About this clonotype itself: A much more abundant neighbour one base away suggests this may be a read error. J is TRBJ1-2 and V is TRBV12-3 or TRBV12-4, with 9 nucleotides matching TRBD1. This CDR3 is 13 amino acids long. The ends lost 10 bases at V and 4 bases at J; junction bases unmatched: 7. CDR3 loop: CANRKDRGYGYTF. Written as DNA, the CDR3 is TGTGCCAACAGAAAGGACAGGGGCTATGGCTACACCTTC.

This clonotype was detected many times. V and J are TRBV12-3 or TRBV12-4 and TRBJ2-1, with D possibly matching TRBD1 (6 bases). The CDR3 totals 14 residues. Trimming took off 3 bases at V and 8 bases at J, with 14 bases between the two ends. CDR3 in DNA: TGTGCCAGCAGTTTCCCAGGGGTTAAGGATGAGCAGTTCTTC. This sequence encodes CASSFPGVKDEQFF.